A selection of T cell receptor beta chains follows, all from one sample in a study of blood T cells in healthy people across ages. MiXCR, applied by TCRdb to the 5' RACE reads, yields one record per CDR3 protein. This sample has around 780,000 distinct CDR3 sequences, with roughly 26% found just once. This sample also appeared in a second study, on T cells of mothers and their children.

Sequencing was done on a sample of blood. The source of these receptors is a boy between 5 and 17 years old in good health. Each CDR3 is given with its conserved first and last residue. A D gene is named only where the DNA matches it firmly. Only part of the rows carry a size: once, few, many, or a class if the clone is expanded.

j_call clone_size d_call v_call cdr3_aa cdr3_nt
TRBJ2-5 - - TRBV6-4 CASSANGQTQETQYF TGTGCCAGCAGTGCCAACGGACAGACCCAAGAGACCCAGTACTTC
TRBJ2-1 few TRBD2 TRBV27 CASTGALAGESSYNEQFF TGTGCCAGCACCGGAGCCCTGGCGGGGGAAAGCTCCTACAATGAGCAGTTCTTC
TRBJ1-5 - - TRBV7-9 CASSLDGIQPQHF TGTGCCAGCAGCTTAGACGGAATTCAGCCCCAGCATTTT
TRBJ2-3 - - TRBV29-1 CSVDATTDTQYF TGCAGCGTTGACGCAACCACAGATACGCAGTATTTT
TRBJ1-5 few TRBD1 TRBV20-1 CSAIQGGQPQHF TGCAGTGCTATACAGGGGGGTCAGCCCCAGCATTTT
TRBJ2-1 - TRBD2 TRBV24-1 CATSDTVTSGGPYNEQFF TGTGCCACCAGTGACACGGTGACTAGCGGGGGTCCTTACAATGAGCAGTTCTTC
TRBJ2-1 - - TRBV7-3 CASSLTLQGPGDEQFF TGTGCCAGCAGCTTAACGTTGCAGGGGCCCGGCGATGAGCAGTTCTTC
TRBJ2-5 - - TRBV12-3/TRBV12-4 CASSLNRAGWETQYF TGTGCCAGCAGTTTAAACAGGGCTGGTTGGGAGACCCAGTACTTC
TRBJ2-3 - - TRBV7-9 CASSGKGGGDTQYF TGTGCCAGCAGCGGGAAGGGTGGTGGAGATACGCAGTATTTT
TRBJ1-5 few TRBD1 TRBV12-3/TRBV12-4 CASSTDRGNQPQHF TGTGCCAGCAGTACCGACAGGGGCAATCAGCCCCAGCATTTT
TRBJ2-3 - - TRBV7-9 CASSKGRRGAADTQYF TGTGCCAGCAGCAAAGGCAGGAGGGGGGCGGCAGATACGCAGTATTTT
TRBJ2-7 - - TRBV12-3/TRBV12-4 CVSRPPITAYEQYF TGTGTCAGCAGACCCCCGATAACAGCCTACGAGCAGTACTTC
TRBJ2-7 - - TRBV29-1 CSVGYGGPGGEQYF TGCAGCGTTGGATATGGCGGGCCAGGAGGCGAGCAGTACTTC
TRBJ2-5 few - TRBV5-1 CASSLFLGETQYF TGCGCCAGCAGTTTGTTCCTGGGGGAGACCCAGTACTTC
TRBJ1-1 - TRBD1 TRBV12-3/TRBV12-4 CASSLVGQGAAEAFF TGTGCCAGCAGTTTAGTGGGACAGGGGGCCGCTGAAGCTTTCTTT
TRBJ2-1 - TRBD1 TRBV13 CASSNRGTGEPSWYTDEQFF TGTGCCAGCAGCAACCGAGGGACAGGGGAGCCGTCGTGGTATACTGATGAGCAGTTCTTC
TRBJ1-5 - - TRBV20-1 CSARRGEQPQHF TGCAGTGCTCGACGGGGGGAACAGCCCCAGCATTTT
TRBJ2-7 few - TRBV28 CASSFPGQDYEQYF TGTGCCAGCAGTTTCCCGGGACAAGACTACGAGCAGTACTTC
TRBJ2-6 - TRBD1 TRBV20-1 CSAGDRERSGANVLTF TGCAGTGCTGGGGACAGGGAGAGGTCTGGGGCCAACGTCCTGACTTTC
TRBJ1-5 - - TRBV10-3 CAISDGVSNQPQHF TGTGCCATCAGTGACGGTGTTAGCAATCAGCCCCAGCATTTT
TRBJ2-7 few TRBD2 TRBV6-1 CASRELAVSSYEQYF TGTGCCAGCCGGGAACTAGCGGTTAGCTCCTACGAGCAGTACTTC
TRBJ2-1 - TRBD1 TRBV9 CASGPRQGNYNEQFF TGTGCCAGCGGCCCCCGACAGGGGAACTACAATGAGCAGTTCTTC
TRBJ2-2 - - TRBV11-2 CASSLGFRSTGELFF TGTGCCAGCAGCTTAGGATTTCGGTCCACCGGGGAGCTGTTTTTT
TRBJ1-5 few TRBD1 TRBV18 CASSPDRAYQPQHF TGTGCCAGCTCCCCGGACAGGGCGTATCAGCCCCAGCATTTT
TRBJ1-2 few - TRBV12-3/TRBV12-4 CASRLGVDGYTF TGTGCCAGCAGGTTAGGGGTGGATGGCTACACCTTC
TRBJ2-1 - - TRBV4-1 CASSQDWGEQFF TGCGCCAGCAGCCAAGATTGGGGTGAGCAGTTCTTC
TRBJ2-3 - - TRBV7-2 CASSLAATDTQYF TGTGCCAGCAGCTTAGCGGCCACAGATACGCAGTATTTT
TRBJ2-3 - - TRBV5-5 CASSLRSGTPITDTQYF TGTGCCAGCAGCTTAAGATCCGGGACACCGATCACAGATACGCAGTATTTT